This is a list of T cell receptor gamma chains from one sample in a study of human gamma delta and Vdelta1 T cells. TCRdb used CATT to re-call clones from the PCR reads. The sample has around 5,000 gamma-chain clones; around 29% are singletons. The antigens for these receptors are not known. Sequencing was done on a sample of Vdelta1 gamma-delta T cells from blood grown in culture (DOT cells). The receptor set was obtained from a human donor in good health. The CDR3 runs from the conserved cysteine through the conserved F or W. Where a row states a size, it is once, few, many or the class of an expanded clone; other rows omit it.

V: TRGV9; size: .; J: TRGJ1/TRGJ2; DNA: TGTGCCTTGTGGGAGGTGCGTTATAAGAAACTCTTT; CDR3: CALWEVRYKKLF
V: TRGV2; size: few; J: TRGJP2; DNA: TGTGCCACCTGGGACGGGCCGGGTGATTGGATCAAGACGTTT; CDR3: CATWDGPGDWIKTF
V: TRGV4; size: .; J: TRGJ1/TRGJ2; DNA: TGTGCCACCTGGGATGGGGAGTTAATGGGGAAAGGCGGTTATTATAAGAAACTCTTT; CDR3: CATWDGELMGKGGYYKKLF
V: TRGV2; size: .; J: TRGJ1/TRGJ2; DNA: TGTGCCACCTGGGACGGGCCTAGGAAACTCTTT; CDR3: CATWDGPRKLF
V: TRGV4; size: .; J: TRGJ1/TRGJ2; DNA: TGTGCCACCTGGGACGGTTTGGGGTCTGAGAAACTCTTT; CDR3: CATWDGLGSEKLF
V: TRGV10; size: .; J: TRGJ1/TRGJ2; DNA: TGTGCTGCGTGGGATTATAGTTATAAGAAACTCTTT; CDR3: CAAWDYSYKKLF
V: TRGV5; size: few; J: TRGJ1/TRGJ2; DNA: TGTGCCACCTGGGACAGGGGGAATTATTATAAGAAACTCTTT; CDR3: CATWDRGNYYKKLF
V: TRGV4; size: few; J: TRGJ1/TRGJ2; DNA: TGTGCCACCTGGGATGGGCAACCAGATAAGAAACTCTTT; CDR3: CATWDGQPDKKLF
V: TRGV3; size: .; J: TRGJ1/TRGJ2; DNA: TGTGCCACCTGGGACAGGCAATTTGAGTTCTATTATAAGAAACTCTTT; CDR3: CATWDRQFEFYYKKLF
V: TRGV3; size: .; J: TRGJ1/TRGJ2; DNA: TGTGCCACCTGGGTCCGTTATTATAAGAAACTCTTT; CDR3: CATWVRYYKKLF
V: TRGV9; size: .; J: TRGJP2; DNA: TGTGCCTTGTGGGAGGTGGATAGCCTAAGTAGTGATTGGATCAAGACGTTT; CDR3: CALWEVDSLSSDWIKTF
V: TRGV5; size: .; J: TRGJP2; DNA: TGTGCCACCTGGGACAGGATTCCCCGTCTTAGTAGTGATTGGATCAAGACGTTT; CDR3: CATWDRIPRLSSDWIKTF
V: TRGV3; size: .; J: TRGJP2; DNA: TGTGCCACCTGGGCCTGTAGTGATTGGATCAAGACGTTT; CDR3: CATWACSDWIKTF
V: TRGV4; size: few; J: TRGJ1/TRGJ2; DNA: TGTGCCACCTGGGACGCCCTTTATTATTATAAGAAACTCTTT; CDR3: CATWDALYYYKKLF
V: TRGV4; size: .; J: TRGJ1/TRGJ2; DNA: TGTGCCACCTGGGACGGGCCCCCCCGGGCTTATAAGAAACTCTTT; CDR3: CATWDGPPRAYKKLF
V: TRGV9; size: .; J: TRGJ1/TRGJ2; DNA: TGTGCCTTGTGGGAGGTGGGTTATTATAAGAAACTCTTT; CDR3: CALWEVGYYKKLF
V: TRGV5; size: .; J: TRGJP1; DNA: TGTGCCACCTGGGACAGGCCACAATCCAATACCACTGGTTGGTTCAAGATATTT; CDR3: CATWDRPQSNTTGWFKIF
V: TRGV2; size: .; J: TRGJP1; DNA: TGTGCCACCTGGGACGGGCGGGTTACCACTGGTTGGTTCAAGATATTT; CDR3: CATWDGRVTTGWFKIF
V: TRGV2; size: few; J: TRGJ1/TRGJ2; DNA: TGTGCCACCTGGGACGGGCGGGTCACGGTGGAGAAGAAACTCTTT; CDR3: CATWDGRVTVEKKLF
V: TRGV4; size: .; J: TRGJ1/TRGJ2; DNA: TGTGCCACCTGGGATGGGATAAATTATTATAAGAAACTCTTT; CDR3: CATWDGINYYKKLF
V: TRGV9; size: few; J: TRGJ1/TRGJ2; DNA: TGTGCCTTGTGGGAGGGCGAGGGTAAGAAACTCTTT; CDR3: CALWEGEGKKLF
V: TRGV5; size: .; J: TRGJ1/TRGJ2; DNA: TGTGCCACCTGGGACCCTTTTTATTATAAGAAACTCTTT; CDR3: CATWDPFYYKKLF
V: TRGV5; size: .; J: TRGJ1/TRGJ2; DNA: TGTGCCACCTGGGACACTTCGTATAAGAAACTCTTT; CDR3: CATWDTSYKKLF
V: TRGV2; size: .; J: TRGJ1/TRGJ2; DNA: TGTGCCACCTGGGCCTTAAGGAAACTCTTT; CDR3: CATWALRKLF
V: TRGV8; size: few; J: TRGJP1; DNA: TGTGCCACCTGGGATAGGCCTAAGAAGGCTGGTTGGTTCAAGATATTT; CDR3: CATWDRPKKAGWFKIF
V: TRGV9; size: few; J: TRGJ1/TRGJ2; DNA: TGTGCCTTGTGGGAGCCCTTTTATTATAAGAAACTCTTT; CDR3: CALWEPFYYKKLF
V: TRGV9; size: few; J: TRGJ1/TRGJ2; DNA: TGTGCCTTGTGGGCCTCTGATAAGAAACTCTTT; CDR3: CALWASDKKLF
V: TRGV4; size: .; J: TRGJ1/TRGJ2; DNA: TGTGCCACCTGGGACGGGCTCTTCTCCCTGGGGAATTATTATAAGAAACTCTTT; CDR3: CATWDGLFSLGNYYKKLF
V: TRGV5; size: .; J: TRGJ1/TRGJ2; DNA: TGTGCCCCCTGGGACAGTTTCCGTGTCCCCCTTGGTAAGAAACTCTTT; CDR3: CAPWDSFRVPLGKKLF
V: TRGV2; size: .; J: TRGJ1/TRGJ2; DNA: TGTGCCACCTGGGACGGACAAAATACGAATAAGGAACTCTTT; CDR3: CATWDGQNTNKELF
V: TRGV5; size: medium-sized; J: TRGJP1; DNA: TGTGCCACCTGGGACAGGACCAATACCACTGGTTGGTTCAAGATATTT; CDR3: CATWDRTNTTGWFKIF
V: TRGV8; size: .; J: TRGJ1/TRGJ2; DNA: TGTGCCACCTGGACACCTGACCATAAGAAACTCTTT; CDR3: CATWTPDHKKLF
V: TRGV5; size: .; J: TRGJP1; DNA: TGTGCCACCTGGGACAGGCCTAAGGGTAGTGCTGGTTGGTTCAAGATATTT; CDR3: CATWDRPKGSAGWFKIF
V: TRGV5; size: .; J: TRGJ1/TRGJ2; DNA: TGTGCCACCTGGGACATCAAAATGTATTATAAGAAACTCTTT; CDR3: CATWDIKMYYKKLF
V: TRGV2; size: .; J: TRGJ1/TRGJ2; DNA: TGTGCCACCTGGGATTGGTATTATAAGAAACTCTTT; CDR3: CATWDWYYKKLF
V: TRGV2; size: .; J: TRGJ1/TRGJ2; DNA: TGTGCCACCTGGGACGGAAAATTTTATTATAAGAAACTCTTT; CDR3: CATWDGKFYYKKLF
V: TRGV9; size: .; J: TRGJ1/TRGJ2; DNA: TGTGCCTTGTGGGAGGTCCTCAGCCTTTATTATAAGAAACTCTTT; CDR3: CALWEVLSLYYKKLF
V: TRGV10; size: few; J: TRGJP1; DNA: TGTGCTGCGTGGGATTTATATACCACTGGTTGGTTCAAGATATTT; CDR3: CAAWDLYTTGWFKIF